Sequencing of this TCR beta chain was carried out in a study of T cell repertoires in cytomegalovirus infection. The wider study: Carrying CMV and the relevant HLA type showed in public TCR beta signatures.

Concerning this clonotype itself: The antigen is undetermined.

The CDR3 loop spans 15 amino acids. Looked up from germline, CDR1 is LNHDA and CDR2 is SQIVND (reference sequence). The J segment lost 2 bases and the V segment lost 7 bases, leaving 9 bases of the junction unmatched. Points from the study as a whole: Predominance within the ex vivo response was attributable to HLA-C-restricted CMV-specific TCR beta clonotypes. Carriage of CMV together with the relevant HLA was identifiable through cumulative public TCR beta family frequency.

TCRdb analysed the reads with MiXCR anew, one entry per CDR3 protein. The repertoire holds approximately 500,000 distinct CDR3 sequences, with 15% to 20% as singletons. The chain has TRBV19 and TRBJ2-7; the match to TRBD1 covers 9 bases. The sequence was obtained from a human donor in good health (CMV status not recorded). Some clones in this sample may be carry-over from other donors' samples. The source material was CD8+ T cells from PBMCs. The CDR3 loop is CASTYGTGTPYEQYF. The CDR3 DNA reads as TGTGCCAGTACTTATGGGACAGGGACTCCCTACGAGCAGTACTTC.